The sequence of this T cell receptor beta chain was determined in a study of shared clonotypes between healthy human individuals. A CD45RA+ naive subset and a CD45RA-negative memory subset were split from CD4+ cells. Study-level results: It was observed that roughly 5.5% of naive CD4 clonotypes were shared across several donors.

TCRdb's table, derived via immunoSEQ multiplex PCR, lists solely in-frame clones and lacks some. The sample contains 1,100,000 or so clones, 75% to 85% of which appear only once. V was clipped by 5 bases and J by 5 bases; unmatched bases: 9. The germline CDR1 and CDR2 sequences are SEHNR and FQNEAQ (reference sequence). CDR3 length: 15 amino acids. This clone was counted at least ten times. The antigen remains unidentified. The TCR originated in a man younger than 35 in good health. Some clones in this sample may be carry-over from other donors' samples. The sequencing input was memory CD4+ T cells from PBMCs. The subset here: CD45RA-negative fraction. The gene calls are TRBV7-9 and TRBJ1-2; 9 bases are a match to TRBD1. CDR3 in amino acids: CASSQGQGLSYGYTF. The DNA of the CDR3 is TGTGCCAGCAGCCAAGGACAGGGGTTAAGTTATGGCTACACCTTC. The variable domain in full, completed from reference TRBV7-9 and TRBJ1-2, reads DTGVSQNPRHKITKRGQNVTFRCDPISEHNRLYWYRQTLGQGPEFLTYFQNEAQLEKSRLLSDRFSAERPKGSFSTLEIQRTEQGDSAMYLCASSQGQGLSYGYTFGSGTRLTVV.